This T cell receptor (beta chain) originates from a study of blood T cell repertoires in COVID-19. Deletions cut 8 bases from V and 14 bases from J, with 19 bases between. Germline loops: CDR1 GTSNPN, CDR2 SVGIG (reference sequence). The CDR3 length is 11 residues. The data were produced by immunoSEQ multiplex PCR, yet TCRdb's version contains in-frame clones alone and is incomplete. The repertoire holds around 390,000 clones, with approximately 87% as singletons. Sequenced material: PBMCs or T cells enriched from blood (not recorded which). The chain uses TRBV30 and TRBJ2-1; tentative D call: TRBD2 (6 bases). This sequence originates from a woman aged 50 to 60 who had recovered from COVID-19. The CDR3 reads CAGTEGRWKFF. The CDR3 nucleotides are TGTGCCGGTACCGAGGGGAGGTGGAAGTTCTTC.